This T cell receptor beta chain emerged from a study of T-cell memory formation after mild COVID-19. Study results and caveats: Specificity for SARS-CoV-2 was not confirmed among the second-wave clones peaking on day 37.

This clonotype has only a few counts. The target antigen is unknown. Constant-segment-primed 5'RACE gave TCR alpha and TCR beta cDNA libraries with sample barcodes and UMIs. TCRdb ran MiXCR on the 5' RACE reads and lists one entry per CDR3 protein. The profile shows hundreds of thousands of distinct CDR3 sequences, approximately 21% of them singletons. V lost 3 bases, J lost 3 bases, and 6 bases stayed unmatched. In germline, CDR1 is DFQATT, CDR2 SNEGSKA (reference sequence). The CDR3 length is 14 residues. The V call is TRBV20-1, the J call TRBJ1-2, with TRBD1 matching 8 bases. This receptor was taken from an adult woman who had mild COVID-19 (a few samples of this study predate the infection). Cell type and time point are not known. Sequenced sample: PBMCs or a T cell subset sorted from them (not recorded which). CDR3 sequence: CSASSYRGDYGYTF. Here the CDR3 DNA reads TGCAGTGCTAGCAGTTACAGGGGGGACTATGGCTACACCTTC.